The 28 T cell receptor beta chains below come from one sample, sequenced in a study of identical twins. TCRdb re-called the 5' RACE reads through MiXCR, storing one row per CDR3 protein. This sample has 450,000 to 600,000 distinct CDR3 sequences, with around 20% found just once. The sample was also linked to a second study, of yellow fever vaccine responses in identical twins.

The sequencing input was CD4+ T cells sorted from blood. These receptors were obtained from a young woman in good health.

This clonotype was found a few times. V usage is TRBV5-6 and J usage is TRBJ2-3, with TRBD2 identical over 8 bases. The ends lost 4 bases at V and 4 bases at J; junction bases unmatched: 8. The CDR3 has 15 amino acids. The V gene's germline CDR1 is SGHDT and CDR2 YYEEEE. The CDR3 DNA is TGTGCCAGCAGCCTAACTAGCGGTGTAGCAGATACGCAGTATTTT. Translating gives CASSLTSGVADTQYF.

The chain is built from TRBV4-1 and TRBJ2-5; D might be TRBD2 (5 bases). CDR1 is MGHRA, CDR2 YSYEKL, per germline. This CDR3 has 15 amino acids. The V gene lost 0 bases and the J gene lost 4 bases, with 12 bases spanning the gap. This CDR3 reads CASSQEPSPRETQYF. DNA of the CDR3: TGCGCCAGCAGCCAAGAGCCTAGCCCCCGAGAGACCCAGTACTTC.

This clonotype was seen a handful of times. The CDR3 DNA reads TGTGCCAGCAGTTTCAGGGACAGGTCCTTTAACACCATATATTTT. Translation gives CASSFRDRSFNTIYF. The genes are TRBV28 and TRBJ1-3; TRBD1 agrees at 8 bases. CDR1 is MDHEN, CDR2 SYDVKM, per germline. V lost 3 bases, J lost 7 bases, and 8 bases stayed unmatched. This CDR3 region has 15 residues.

The chain combines TRBV10-3 with TRBJ2-5; TRBD2 is a possible D gene (5 bases). The germline V and J ends were trimmed by 6 bases and 2 bases, with 13 bases remaining between them. This CDR3 is 14 amino acids long. Germline-derived CDR1 and CDR2 are ENHRY and SYGVKD. Here the CDR3 reads CAIRGADGQETQYF. CDR3 DNA: TGTGCCATCAGGGGAGCGGACGGTCAAGAGACCCAGTACTTC.

The V gene is TRBV4-1, the J gene TRBJ2-6; possibly TRBD2 for D (5 bases). Trimming removed 1 base from V and 2 bases from J, with 15 bases in between. Per the germline V gene, CDR1 is MGHRA and CDR2 is YSYEKL. This CDR3 has 18 amino acids. The DNA of the CDR3 is TGCGCCAGCAGCCAAGTGGAGGCCGCTCTACCTGGGGCCAACGTCCTGACTTTC. It translates to CASSQVEAALPGANVLTF.

This rearrangement joins TRBV11-2 to TRBJ2-5; 11 bases match TRBD2. Germline loops: CDR1 SGHAT, CDR2 FQNNGV. The CDR3 is 17 residues long. Losses at the gene ends were 1 base for V and 4 bases for J; bases not matched to a gene: 8. The CDR3 here is CASSLVGIAGGRETQYF. The CDR3 bases are TGTGCCAGCAGCTTAGTCGGGATAGCGGGGGGGCGAGAGACCCAGTACTTC.

This chain uses TRBV10-3 with TRBJ2-1; TRBD2 matches at 11 bases. Losses at the gene ends were 7 bases for V and 6 bases for J; bases not matched to a gene: 5. The CDR3 extends over 14 amino acids. The germline gives CDR1 ENHRY, CDR2 SYGVKD. This CDR3 reads CAIKPTSGANEQFF. CDR3 bases: TGTGCCATCAAGCCGACTAGCGGGGCCAATGAGCAGTTCTTC.

The chain employs TRBV29-1 and TRBJ2-5, with TRBD1 matching 7 bases. The CDR3 has 14 amino acids. The junction had 7 bases not matched to a gene; V was cut back by 5 bases and J by 1 base. Germline V CDR1 and CDR2: SQVTM, ANQGSEA. CDR3 in DNA: TGCAGCGTTACCGGGACAGCCGGCCAAGAGACCCAGTACTTC. As protein: CSVTGTAGQETQYF.

This clonotype was detected a few times. The chain uses TRBV6-1 and TRBJ2-3; 9 nucleotides line up with TRBD2. Looked up from germline, CDR1 is MNHNS and CDR2 is SASEGT. Trimming at V came to 4 bases and at J to 5 bases, leaving 19 bases not matched to a gene. This CDR3 comprises 19 residues. CDR3: CASSVLAGERPPRRDTQYF. DNA for the CDR3: TGTGCCAGCAGTGTTTTAGCGGGGGAGAGACCACCGCGACGAGATACGCAGTATTTT.

This rearrangement joins TRBV7-9 to TRBJ1-1, with D unclear. Germline V lookup: CDR1 SEHNR, CDR2 FQNEAQ (reference sequence). The CDR3 consists of 14 residues. Trimming pared 0 bases from V and 7 bases from J, leaving 12 bases between. The DNA for the CDR3 is TGTGCCAGCAGCTTAGCGACGATGGCGATTGAAGCTTTCTTT. It translates to CASSLATMAIEAFF.

The chain uses TRBV6-1 and TRBJ1-5; D remains ambiguous. Germline V gives CDR1 MNHNS, CDR2 SASEGT. This CDR3 comprises 15 residues. V lost 3 bases and J 0 bases, leaving 9 bases between the germline ends. DNA for the CDR3: TGTGCCAGCAGTGACAGACATCATAGCAATCAGCCCCAGCATTTT. It encodes CASSDRHHSNQPQHF.

The gene calls are TRBV7-8 and TRBJ1-1; tentatively, D is TRBD1 (5 bases). Germline CDR1 is SGHVS and CDR2 is FQNEAQ. The CDR3 covers 16 residues. V was shortened by 0 bases and J by 0 bases, with 11 bases between the two germline ends. The CDR3 DNA sequence: TGTGCCAGCAGCTTAGCGACGACAGCAATGAACACTGAAGCTTTCTTT. It specifies CASSLATTAMNTEAFF.

This clonotype was counted ten times or more. The chain is built from TRBV28 and TRBJ2-1, with 12 bases lining up with TRBD2. The CDR3 is made up of 14 amino acids. In germline, CDR1 is MDHEN, CDR2 SYDVKM. With V trimmed by 4 bases and J by 6 bases, 1 base remained unmatched. The CDR3 loop is CASSSSGGANEQFF. In nucleotides, the CDR3 is TGTGCCAGCAGTTCTAGCGGGGGGGCCAATGAGCAGTTCTTC.

This clonotype came up a few times. The chain carries TRBV24-1 and TRBJ2-6, with a possible D match to TRBD1 (5 bases). CDR1 is KGHDR and CDR2 is SFDVKD in the germline V gene. The V and J ends lost 6 bases and 4 bases respectively, with 12 bases between them. The CDR3 is 15 amino acids. The CDR3 loop is CATSQAGKGANVLTF. CDR3 coding DNA: TGTGCCACCAGTCAGGCAGGGAAGGGGGCCAACGTCCTGACTTTC.

This clonotype was detected once. J is TRBJ2-1 and V is TRBV12-3 or TRBV12-4, with D uncertain. CDR3 length: 16 amino acids. V was shortened by 1 base and J by 7 bases, with 17 bases between the two germline ends. The CDR3 bases are TGTGCCAGCAGTTTAGGTGGCCAAAGGTTCGCGAATGAGCAGTTCTTC. Encoded protein: CASSLGGQRFANEQFF.

This clonotype appeared a few times. V is TRBV5-1 and J is TRBJ1-2; D uncertain. CDR1 SGHRS and CDR2 YFSETQ come from the germline V gene. The CDR3 spans 14 residues. V lost 5 bases, J lost 5 bases, and 16 bases lay in between. In nucleotides, the CDR3 is TGCGCCAGCAGGGCGGACTTAGGTCGGTATGGCTACACCTTC. Translating it yields CASRADLGRYGYTF.

The V call is TRBV5-4, the J call TRBJ2-2; weak D call: TRBD2 (5 bases). CDR1 is SGHNT, CDR2 YYREEE, per germline (reference sequence). V was cut by 3 bases and J by 2 bases, with 14 bases left in between. This CDR3 has 16 amino acids. This CDR3 reads CASSYDYSLNTGELFF. CDR3 DNA: TGTGCCAGCAGCTACGACTACAGTCTTAACACCGGGGAGCTGTTTTTT.

This clonotype occurred once. V is TRBV5-1 and J is TRBJ1-1; 7 nucleotides agree with TRBD1. J lost 4 bases, V lost 5 bases, and 14 bases had no gene match. Germline V CDR1 and CDR2: SGHRS, YFSETQ. This CDR3 spans 16 amino acids. The CDR3 protein is CASSSLSKGASTEAFF. Here the CDR3 DNA reads TGCGCCAGCAGTAGCTTGAGTAAGGGGGCTAGCACTGAAGCTTTCTTT.

This clonotype was counted between two and nine times. CDR3: CASSFMDTDTQYF. The CDR3, as DNA: TGTGCCAGCAGCTTTATGGACACAGATACGCAGTATTTT. The chain has TRBV5-5 and TRBJ2-3, with D unresolved. V was clipped by 2 bases and J by 2 bases, with 6 bases between them. Germline CDR1 and CDR2: SGHKS and YYEKEE (reference sequence). The CDR3 is 13 amino acids. Full variable domain (outside the CDR3, taken from reference TRBV5-5 and TRBJ2-3): DAGVTQSPTHLIKTRGQQVTLRCSPISGHKSVSWYQQVLGQGPQFIFQYYEKEERGRGNFPDRFSARQFPNYSSELNVNALLLGDSALYLCASSFMDTDTQYFGPGTRLTVL.

In DNA form, the CDR3 reads TGCAGTGCCGGGACAGCTTACGGAGAGCAGTACTTC. Its protein is CSAGTAYGEQYF. The V gene is TRBV20-1, the J gene TRBJ2-7; 7 bases are a match to TRBD1. The germline gives CDR1 DFQATT, CDR2 SNEGSKA (reference sequence). The CDR3 has 12 amino acids. The V and J ends lost 6 bases and 7 bases, in that order; junction bases with no gene match: 9.

This clonotype was found a few times. The chain recombines TRBV3-1 with TRBJ2-2, with D perhaps matching TRBD2 (7 bases). Germline-derived CDR1 and CDR2 are LGHDT and YNNKEL (reference sequence). The V end lost 0 bases, the J end lost 5 bases, and 16 bases lay between the germline ends. The CDR3 sequence is 17 residues long. DNA for the CDR3: TGTGCCAGCAGCCAAGATCCGGGGGGCCTCTCTACCGGGGAGCTGTTTTTT. Protein sequence: CASSQDPGGLSTGELFF.

V usage is TRBV10-3 and J usage is TRBJ2-7; D is uncertain. The CDR3 length is 13 residues. V lost 0 bases and J lost 5, with 8 bases in between. Germline loops: CDR1 ENHRY, CDR2 SYGVKD. In DNA form, the CDR3 reads TGTGCCATCAGTGAGTCAGGATCCGACGAGCAGTACGTC. This translates into CAISESGSDEQYV.

The count of this clonotype is one. This CDR3 is CATGQGEANVLTF. Here the CDR3 DNA reads TGTGCCACTGGACAGGGCGAAGCCAACGTCCTGACTTTC. The chain uses TRBV7-3 and TRBJ2-6; 8 bases are shared with TRBD1. V lost 10 bases and J lost 7; bases outside the gene matches: 6. Germline V gene lookup returns CDR1 SGHTA and CDR2 FQGTGA. There are 13 residues in the CDR3. The variable domain in full, completed from reference TRBV7-3 and TRBJ2-6, reads GAGVSQTPSNKVTEKGKYVELRCDPISGHTALYWYRQSLGQGPEFLIYFQGTGAADDSGLPNDRFFAVRPEGSVSTLKIQRTERGDSAVYLCATGQGEANVLTFGAGSRLTVL.

This clonotype has more than one count but fewer than ten. The CDR3 DNA is TGCAGTGCTAGTCGTTCTGGGTATGACGAGCAGTACGTC. Its protein is CSASRSGYDEQYV. The rearrangement uses TRBV20-1 and TRBJ2-7, with no clear D. The CDR3 runs 13 residues. Between the trimmed V and J ends, which lost 3 bases and 5 bases, there was a span of 14 bases. Germline assignment: CDR1 DFQATT and CDR2 SNEGSKA (reference sequence).

The CDR3 bases are TGTGCCATCAGGGATGGACAGCCTGGGGTTAACAATGAGCAGTTCTTC. This sequence encodes CAIRDGQPGVNNEQFF. V gene TRBV10-3 combines with J gene TRBJ2-1; TRBD1 might be the D (6 bases). CDR3 length: 16 amino acids. The germline V gene encodes CDR1 ENHRY and CDR2 SYGVKD. The V and J ends lost 6 bases and 5 bases respectively, with 20 bases between them.

This clonotype was seen more than once but under ten times. The chain is built from TRBV10-3 and TRBJ2-1; 9 bases are shared with TRBD1. Germline V lookup: CDR1 ENHRY, CDR2 SYGVKD. The CDR3 consists of 17 residues. V trimming: 4 bases; J trimming: 0 bases; junction bases outside the gene matches: 7. In DNA, the CDR3 is TGTGCCATCAGTGGATCAGGACAGGGGAGCTCCTACAATGAGCAGTTCTTC. Protein sequence: CAISGSGQGSSYNEQFF.

The chain couples TRBV6-1 to TRBJ1-3, with unresolved D. Germline V gene sequence: CDR1 MNHNS, CDR2 SASEGT. This CDR3 is 15 amino acids long. The V end lost 6 bases, the J end lost 0 bases, and 12 bases lay between the germline ends. CDR3 residues: CASSSILSSGNTIYF. CDR3 sequence (DNA): TGTGCCAGCAGCTCTATATTAAGCTCTGGAAACACCATATATTTT.

This chain uses TRBV4-2 with TRBJ2-7; D may correspond to TRBD1 or TRBD2 (5 bases each). The V gene's germline CDR1 is LGHNA and CDR2 YNFKEQ. CDR3 length: 18 amino acids. The V end lost 0 bases, the J end lost 0 bases, and 18 bases lay between the germline ends. This chain's CDR3 is CASSQDMGGTVSSYEQYF. The CDR3 DNA sequence: TGTGCCAGCAGCCAAGACATGGGTGGGACGGTCAGCTCCTACGAGCAGTACTTC.